This T cell receptor beta chain came from a study of shared clonotypes between healthy human individuals. Study-level findings and limits: Only blood was sampled; tissue repertoires likely differ.

Trimming cost V 1 base and J 4 bases, with 13 bases left between them. Per the germline V gene, CDR1 is SQVTM and CDR2 is ANQGSEA. The CDR3 covers 14 residues. Turning to this clone: The antigen is not known.

The study ran the assay at deep level. The method was immunoSEQ multiplex PCR; TCRdb's version includes in-frame clones alone and lacks a portion of them. The data contain 2 million to 3 million clones, approximately 93% of them singletons. This chain connects TRBV29-1 to TRBJ2-5; perhaps TRBD1 as D (5 bases). This TCR was recovered from a man aged 18 to 29 in good health. Some clones in this sample may be carry-over from other donors' samples. Sequenced sample: naive CD4+ T cells from PBMCs. Specified subset: CD45RA+ positively selected. This chain's CDR3 is CSVEVRGVGETQYF. CDR3 bases: TGCAGCGTTGAAGTAAGGGGCGTCGGAGAGACCCAGTACTTC. The full variable domain, rest sourced from reference TRBV29-1 and TRBJ2-5, is SAVISQKPSRDICQRGTSLTIQCQVDSQVTMMFWYRQQPGQSLTLIATANQGSEATYESGFVIDKFPISRPNLTFSTLTVSNMSPEDSSIYLCSVEVRGVGETQYFGPGTRLLVL.